Below, 9 T cell receptor beta chains from the same sample are listed, as sequenced in a study of T cells in Graves' hyperthyroidism and ophthalmopathy. Researchers took RNA transcripts and amplified the TCR beta CDR3 regions from them. An initial round of RT-PCR targeting the TCR CDR3 relied on the HTBI primer set. In TCRdb, the multiplex PCR reads were re-called with MiXCR into one record per CDR3 protein. The sample includes about 400,000 distinct CDR3 sequences, about 13% of them seen just once. Source material: blood. The receptors were gathered from a woman aged 18 to 35 with Graves' hyperthyroidism.

The chain links TRBV9 to TRBJ2-3; D may be TRBD2 (6 bases). The CDR3 covers 14 residues. The germline gives CDR1 SGDLS, CDR2 YYNGEE. Trimming removed 2 bases from V and 2 bases from J, with 9 bases in between. The CDR3 DNA reads as TGTGCCAGCAGCGTTGGCGGGATCACAGATACGCAGTATTTT. This sequence encodes CASSVGGITDTQYF.

This clonotype was recorded many times. The rearrangement links TRBV15 to TRBJ2-1; 8 positions match TRBD1. The CDR3 length is 13 residues. J lost 8 bases, V lost 4 bases, and 4 bases had no gene match. Per germline, CDR1 LNHNV and CDR2 YYDKDF (reference sequence). The CDR3 loop reads CATSTHRGDEQFF. Written as DNA, the CDR3 is TGTGCCACCAGCACCCACAGGGGGGATGAGCAGTTCTTC.

The gene calls are TRBV6-1 and TRBJ1-5; D gene ambiguous. This CDR3 is 11 amino acids long. V dropped 7 bases and J dropped 2 bases, with 3 bases sitting between them. Germline CDR1 and CDR2: MNHNS and SASEGT. DNA of the CDR3: TGTGCCAGCAATCGCAATCAGCCCCAGCATTTT. Translation gives CASNRNQPQHF.

Ten or more counts support this clonotype. The chain joins TRBV5-5 to TRBJ2-6, with D perhaps TRBD2 (5 bases). The length of the CDR3 is 16 residues. Trimming stripped 5 bases from V and 0 bases from J, with 12 bases between. Germline-derived CDR1 and CDR2 are SGHKS and YYEKEE (reference sequence). The CDR3 region has the DNA TGTGCCAGCAGTCCCTTAGCGATCTCTGGGGCCAACGTCCTGACTTTC. Its translation: CASSPLAISGANVLTF.

There are a few counts of this clonotype. This chain joins TRBV6-1 and TRBJ2-5; perhaps TRBD2 as D (6 bases). Trimming took 4 bases from V and 5 from J, leaving 20 bases between them. CDR3 size: 16 residues. Germline V gene sequence: CDR1 MNHNS, CDR2 SASEGT. The CDR3 sequence is CASSVKGAGTWETQYF. CDR3 coding DNA: TGTGCCAGCAGTGTCAAAGGTGCGGGGACTTGGGAGACCCAGTACTTC.

This clonotype appeared many times. This rearrangement joins TRBV7-8 to TRBJ1-5, with D tentatively TRBD1 (5 bases). The CDR3 is 12 residues long. The V gene lost 8 bases and the J gene lost 12 bases, with 17 bases spanning the gap. The V gene's germline CDR1 is SGHVS and CDR2 FQNEAQ. CDR3 in DNA: TGTGCCAGCGGGGGGTCCTGGTTTGACCAGCATTTT. This gives the protein CASGGSWFDQHF.

This clonotype was seen many times. The chain joins TRBV7-9 to TRBJ1-1, with D possibly being TRBD1 (6 bases). CDR3 length equals 14 residues. The V gene's germline CDR1 is SEHNR and CDR2 FQNEAQ (reference sequence). V lost 2 bases and J lost 4, with 11 bases in between. In nucleotides, the CDR3 is TGTGCCAGCAGCTTATCAGGGGTGAGCACTGAAGCTTTCTTT. Translation: CASSLSGVSTEAFF. Based on the CDR3 plus reference TRBV7-9 and TRBJ1-1, the full variable domain is DTGVSQNPRHKITKRGQNVTFRCDPISEHNRLYWYRQTLGQGPEFLTYFQNEAQLEKSRLLSDRFSAERPKGSFSTLEIQRTEQGDSAMYLCASSLSGVSTEAFFGQGTRLTVV.

In its sample, this clonotype was seen many times. This chain connects TRBV6-1 to TRBJ1-2, with 10 bases aligning to TRBD1. CDR3 length: 16 residues. V gave up 6 bases and J gave up 4 bases; unmatched junction bases: 11. Germline V gene sequence: CDR1 MNHNS, CDR2 SASEGT. The CDR3 loop reads CASRRDRGGSVYGYTF. CDR3 DNA sequence: TGTGCCAGCAGAAGGGACAGGGGAGGATCGGTCTATGGCTACACCTTC.

This clonotype appeared a few times. A much larger clone differs from this one at a single base, so this may be a read error. The genes are TRBV27 and TRBJ2-1, with TRBD1 identical over 7 bases. V gave up 2 bases and J gave up 2 bases; unmatched junction bases: 6. Germline V gene data show CDR1 as MNHEY and CDR2 as SMNVEV (reference sequence). The CDR3 runs to 16 residues. CDR3 loop: CASSLGVQGPYNEQFF. The CDR3 region has the DNA TGTGCCAGCAGTTTAGGGGTACAGGGGCCCTACAATGAGCAGTTCTTC.